These 4 T cell receptor beta chains came from one sample sequenced in a study of cytomegalovirus exposure and HLA in healthy donors. PCR used 60 Vbeta primers and 13 Jbeta primers. Sequenced by immunoSEQ multiplex PCR; TCRdb stores in-frame clones only, minus some. The data contain approximately 160,000 clones, 80% of them singletons. Sequenced: PBMCs. The receptor source for this set is a man aged 25-40 years in good health and CMV-seropositive.

V gene TRBV4-1 combines with J gene TRBJ2-7; 8 bases are a match to TRBD2. Germline CDR1 reads MGHRA; CDR2 reads YSYEKL. Trimming took 2 bases from V and 5 from J; bases not matched to a gene: 8. The CDR3 runs to 15 residues. CDR3: CASSQLQREYNEQYF. The DNA of the CDR3 is TGCGCCAGCAGCCAATTACAGCGGGAGTACAACGAGCAGTACTTC.

As for this clone: One junction end disagrees with the germline gene, perhaps due to a read error. Other DNA sequences in this specimen translate into the identical CDR3. The V gene is TRBV7-2, the J gene TRBJ1-1; D uncertain. Germline CDR1 SGHTA, CDR2 FQGNSA. The CDR3 has 13 amino acids. In nucleotides, the CDR3 is TGTGCCAGCAGCGCCCGGGTCAACACTGAAGCCTTCTTT. Translation gives CASSARVNTEAFF.

This chain uses TRBV9 with TRBJ2-7; the match to TRBD1 covers 7 bases. Trimming took 0 bases from V and 5 from J; bases not matched to a gene: 8. The CDR3 contains 15 residues. Germline loops: CDR1 SGDLS, CDR2 YYNGEE. This chain's CDR3 is CASSVGSTGPHEQYF. The CDR3 DNA is TGTGCCAGCAGCGTAGGGTCGACAGGGCCCCACGAGCAGTACTTC.

J is TRBJ2-5 and V is TRBV6-5; TRBD2 is a possible D gene (6 bases). The germline V gene encodes CDR1 MNHEY and CDR2 SVGAGI. This CDR3 spans 16 amino acids. V dropped 0 bases and J dropped 4 bases, with 15 bases sitting between them. In DNA form, the CDR3 reads TGTGCCAGCAGTTACTCGGAGGGGTCGGGCGGAGAGACCCAGTACTTC. It translates to CASSYSEGSGGETQYF.